This T cell receptor (beta chain) was documented in a study of cytomegalovirus exposure and HLA in healthy donors. Use of 60 Vbeta and 13 Jbeta primers characterized the PCR. The repertoire was sequenced with immunoSEQ multiplex PCR; TCRdb's copy has only in-frame clones and lacks some. The profile covers 200,000 to 250,000 clones, with approximately 81% appearing a single time and about 1.2% taken by the ten largest. Trimming removed 5 bases from V and 6 bases from J, with 13 bases in between. CDR3 length equals 13 residues. Germline CDR1 and CDR2: SGHTA and FQGNSA. Source material: PBMCs. The clonotype comes from a human donor in good health. The chain employs TRBV7-2 and TRBJ1-2; TRBD1 is a possible D gene (6 bases). The CDR3 sequence: CASSPQGLDGYTF. The CDR3 DNA sequence: TGTGCCAGCAGCCCCCAGGGGTTGGATGGCTACACCTTC.